Given below is one T cell receptor beta chain in context. Its specificity is unknown. Only in-frame clones appear in the TCRdb table, and some are missing; sequencing was by immunoSEQ multiplex PCR. The sample shows some 170,000 clones, 75% to 90% of them seen only once. This record belongs to a study of cytomegalovirus exposure and HLA in healthy donors. Study-wide results and caveats: Rare sequences made up most TCRs, while some public TCRs were found in many donors.

The V end was cut by 7 bases, the J end by 2 bases, with 24 bases between. The germline V gene has CDR1 LGHNT and CDR2 FRNRAP. The CDR3 length is 17 residues. This chain links TRBV12-5 with TRBJ2-7; possible D gene TRBD2, 5 bases. The sequenced sample consisted of PBMCs. The receptor was derived from a woman aged 18-35 years in good health and CMV-seronegative. The CDR3 coding sequence is TGTGCTAGTGCCACAACCCGAGGGCCACATACCCCCTACGAGCAGTACTTC. It translates to CASATTRGPHTPYEQYF.